Described below is a single TCR beta chain sequence and its context. The antigen remains undetermined. This entry is derived from a study of T cell responses to AZD1222 COVID-19 vaccine. Study-wide background: Pooled samples include second doses given at about 4 or 12 weeks.

Findings and caveats of the study: Clonal diversity was possibly underestimated; the donors were predominantly white British and more often female. Recipients of AZD1222 seropositive at baseline numbered only five or six. Among spike-specific TCRs, nearly half reportedly target unmutated variant regions.

The assay was immunoSEQ multiplex PCR, and TCRdb's table has in-frame clones only and misses some. The table shows 80,000 or so clones, with 75% to 90% occurring only once. V lost 8 bases and J 7 bases, leaving 20 bases between the germline ends. The CDR3 is made up of 14 amino acids. Germline lookup yields CDR1 MDHEN and CDR2 SYDVKM. The TCR originated in an adult in good health. The material sequenced was peripheral blood, taken on day 0 of AZD1222 vaccination. The chain carries TRBV28 and TRBJ1-2, with TRBD1 as a possible D gene (5 bases). CDR3: CASGGPLLGVGYTF. In DNA, the CDR3 is TGTGCCAGCGGTGGACCCCTTTTGGGGGTTGGCTACACCTTC.